Given below is one T cell receptor (beta chain) in context. Its antigen is not identified. Assay used: immunoSEQ multiplex PCR; TCRdb lists only in-frame clones, some missing. The sample lists tens of thousands of clones; 65% to 90% were seen once. Time point meaning: baseline pretreatment blood. The treatment is: 15 Gy SBRT to primary tumor, nephrectomy 4 weeks later. Radiation-treated patients gave blood at baseline, week 2 and week 4. Clear cell pathology was present in this patient's renal cell carcinoma. This specimen belongs to a study of radiation and T cells in renal cell carcinoma. Study results and caveats: No pretreatment tumor biopsies were available for baseline clonotypes. In blood, top tumor clones expanded by 2 weeks, shrinking by 4.

Trimming at V came to 8 bases and at J to 15 bases, leaving 18 bases not matched to a gene. Germline loops: CDR1 MNHEY, CDR2 SMNVEV (reference sequence). This CDR3 has 14 residues. Sequences were derived from blood, sampled from a patient whose treatment included radiotherapy and nephrectomy. The chain is built from TRBV27 and TRBJ2-1; 8 bases align to TRBD2. The receptor was derived from a woman in her 70s with renal cell carcinoma. CDR3 DNA sequence: TGTGCCAGCCGCCGAAGCGGGAGAGGGGAGCTTTGGTTCTTC. Translating it yields CASRRSGRGELWFF.